Listed below are T cell receptor beta chains from one sample, sequenced in a study of blood T cells in healthy people across ages. TCRdb independently ran MiXCR on the 5' RACE reads; one entry per CDR3 protein. The profile shows about 680,000 distinct CDR3 sequences, 49% of them singletons. Sequenced input: blood. The receptors come from a woman in her fifties or sixties in good health. Both conserved end residues are part of each CDR3. A D gene is named only where the DNA matches it firmly. Clone size, where shown, is once, few, many, or a class for clones that have expanded.

D gene	V gene	J gene	clone size	CDR3 protein	CDR3 DNA
.	TRBV27	TRBJ1-6	.	CASATRTVDNSPLHF	TGTGCCAGCGCTACGAGGACTGTAGATAATTCACCCCTCCACTTT
.	TRBV29-1	TRBJ2-5	.	CSVDLTGETQYF	TGCAGCGTTGACCTGACGGGAGAGACCCAGTACTTC
.	TRBV5-1	TRBJ2-1	.	CASSLEYNEQFF	TGCGCCAGCAGCTTGGAATACAATGAGCAGTTCTTC
.	TRBV20-1	TRBJ1-1	.	CSARAGGTNTEAFF	TGCAGTGCTAGAGCTGGCGGGACAAACACTGAAGCTTTCTTT
.	TRBV9	TRBJ2-1	.	CASSATTGPNEQFF	TGTGCCAGCAGCGCTACCACAGGGCCCAATGAGCAGTTCTTC
.	TRBV29-1	TRBJ1-4	.	CSVEGSTTNEKLFF	TGCAGCGTTGAAGGGTCCACGACTAATGAAAAACTGTTTTTT
.	TRBV30	TRBJ2-7	.	CAWRPVGQSYEQYF	TGTGCCTGGAGGCCCGTTGGACAGTCCTACGAGCAGTACTTC
.	TRBV5-1	TRBJ2-7	.	CASSLVVLTGTGLAEQYF	TGCGCCAGCAGCTTGGTGGTGCTTACCGGGACAGGACTAGCGGAGCAGTACTTC
TRBD1	TRBV18	TRBJ2-1	.	CASSPQTGVNEQFF	TGTGCCAGCTCACCGCAGACAGGGGTCAATGAGCAGTTCTTC
.	TRBV6-5	TRBJ1-5	.	CASSSPRTGPLGWHF	TGTGCCAGCAGTTCCCCTCGGACCGGCCCCTTAGGTTGGCATTTT
.	TRBV20-1	TRBJ2-1	.	CSASYGTPSYNEQFF	TGCAGTGCTAGTTACGGGACTCCCTCCTACAATGAGCAGTTCTTC
.	TRBV15	TRBJ2-7	few	CATSRTGQFVREQYF	TGTGCCACCAGCAGAACCGGACAGTTCGTGAGAGAGCAGTACTTC
.	TRBV7-3	TRBJ2-1	.	CASSYKGRTFINEQFF	TGTGCCAGCAGTTATAAGGGACGGACCTTTATTAATGAGCAGTTCTTC
.	TRBV27	TRBJ1-4	.	CASSLGEGLGEKLFF	TGTGCCAGCAGTTTGGGTGAGGGGCTTGGTGAAAAACTGTTTTTT
TRBD2	TRBV4-3	TRBJ2-7	many	CASSPGTSGTYEQYF	TGTGCCAGCAGCCCCGGGACTAGCGGAACCTACGAGCAGTACTTC
TRBD1	TRBV27	TRBJ2-7	.	CASSLLAGTGRNEQYF	TGTGCCAGCAGTTTATTGGCGGGGACAGGGCGGAACGAGCAGTACTTC
.	TRBV7-2	TRBJ2-3	.	CASSLTLWRSPTDTQYF	TGTGCCAGCAGCCTGACCTTATGGCGGAGCCCCACAGATACGCAGTATTTT
.	TRBV12-3/TRBV12-4	TRBJ1-5	.	CASSPGVQGNQPQHF	TGTGCCAGCAGCCCAGGGGTCCAAGGGAATCAGCCCCAGCATTTT
TRBD2	TRBV29-1	TRBJ2-1	.	CSVVMSWREARDEQFF	TGCAGCGTTGTCATGTCTTGGCGGGAGGCCCGCGATGAGCAGTTCTTC
.	TRBV29-1	TRBJ2-1	few	CSVARQTFYNEQFF	TGCAGCGTTGCACGCCAAACCTTTTACAATGAGCAGTTCTTC
TRBD2	TRBV18	TRBJ2-3	.	CASSPLGSGSTDTQYF	TGTGCCAGCTCACCCCTGGGTAGCGGGAGCACAGATACGCAGTATTTT
TRBD1	TRBV28	TRBJ2-3	.	CASSSSTGTVRETQYF	TGTGCCAGCAGTTCCTCGACAGGGACCGTACGTGAGACGCAGTATTTT
.	TRBV29-1	TRBJ2-7	.	CSVDGIDRMIPYEQYF	TGCAGCGTTGATGGGATCGACAGAATGATCCCCTACGAGCAGTACTTC